This is a list of T cell receptor beta chains from one sample in a study of shared clonotypes between healthy human individuals. The assay was immunoSEQ multiplex PCR, and TCRdb's table has in-frame clones only and misses some. The sample has around 2,000,000 clones, about 94% seen once. What was sequenced was naive CD8+ T cells sorted from blood. Every receptor here comes from a man between 18 and 29 years old in good health. Each CDR3 is given with its conserved first and last residue. Each record gives: J gene, D gene, clone size, V gene, CDR3 DNA, CDR3 protein. D genes are given only for firm matches. Clone size is stated in some rows and not others, as once, few, many or a class when expanded.

TRBJ1-4,NA,NA,TRBV7-9,TGTGCCAGCAGCTTAGCCCTAACAGGGTTACTGTTTTTT,CASSLALTGLLFF
TRBJ1-2,NA,NA,TRBV10-3,TGTGCCATCAGTGATGACGGCCGGGAGGATGGCTACACCTTC,CAISDDGREDGYTF
TRBJ2-3,NA,NA,TRBV5-3,TGTGCCAGAAGCTTCCGGGTCTCCCATGATACGCAGTATTTT,CARSFRVSHDTQYF
TRBJ2-5,TRBD1,NA,TRBV6-6,TGTGCCAGCAGTCCCTACAGGGGCCAAGAGACCCAGTACTTC,CASSPYRGQETQYF
TRBJ2-7,NA,NA,TRBV5-6,TGTGCCAGCAGCTTGGACTACGAGCAGTACTTC,CASSLDYEQYF
TRBJ1-1,NA,NA,TRBV2,TGTGCCAGCAGTGAATCAGGCAAGCTTTTTGAAGCTTTCTTT,CASSESGKLFEAFF
TRBJ2-5,NA,NA,TRBV2,TGTGCCAGCACCGGCGACTCGCGGGAATATGAGACCCAGTACTTC,CASTGDSREYETQYF
TRBJ2-7,NA,NA,TRBV21-1,TGTGCCAGCAGCAAACGGACAACAATCTACGAGCAGTACTTC,CASSKRTTIYEQYF
TRBJ1-2,TRBD1,NA,TRBV6-6,TGTGCCAGCAGTTACTCGGGACAGAGCTATGGCTACACCTTC,CASSYSGQSYGYTF
TRBJ1-3,TRBD1,NA,TRBV4-1,TGCGCCAGCAGCCAGGAGACAGGGACTGGAAACACCATATATTTT,CASSQETGTGNTIYF
TRBJ1-4,NA,NA,TRBV7-8,TGTGCCAGCAGCGGGTGGAATGAAAAACTGTTTTTT,CASSGWNEKLFF
TRBJ1-1,NA,NA,TRBV11-2,TGTGCCAGCAGCTGGGACGGCCCGAACACTGAAGCTTTCTTT,CASSWDGPNTEAFF
TRBJ1-3,NA,NA,TRBV7-8,TGTGCCAGCAGCCCGGAAGGGGGATCCCCTGGAAACACCATATATTTT,CASSPEGGSPGNTIYF
TRBJ2-1,TRBD2,once,TRBV29-1,TGCAGCGTTGAAGGCCTGACTAGCGTTTTGTACAATGAGCAGTTCTTC,CSVEGLTSVLYNEQFF
TRBJ1-5,TRBD1,NA,TRBV5-6,TGTGCCAGCAGCTTGGAGGGACAGCCGGTTAAGAATCAGCCCCAGCATTTT,CASSLEGQPVKNQPQHF
TRBJ2-7,TRBD1,NA,TRBV5-6,TGTGCCAGCAGCGTAGGGACAGGTGGTGAGCAGTACTTC,CASSVGTGGEQYF
TRBJ2-3,TRBD2,NA,TRBV29-1,TGCAGCGTTGACTCCGAGGCTAGCGGTTTGATTGATACGCAGTATTTT,CSVDSEASGLIDTQYF
TRBJ1-5,TRBD1,NA,TRBV28,TGTGCCAGCAGTTCCCCCCGACAGGGGATCATTAGCAATCAGCCCCAGCATTTT,CASSSPRQGIISNQPQHF
TRBJ2-7,NA,NA,TRBV27,TGTGCCAGCAGCGATCCCTCCCAGCGCTACGAGCAGTACTTC,CASSDPSQRYEQYF
TRBJ2-2,NA,NA,TRBV11-1,TGTGCCAGCAACCGGAAGGACAGTCTGCCCGGGGAGCTGTTTTTT,CASNRKDSLPGELFF
TRBJ2-3,NA,NA,TRBV4-1,TGCGCCAGCAGCCTATCGGGGCGGCGCACAGATACGCAGTATTTT,CASSLSGRRTDTQYF
TRBJ2-2,NA,once,TRBV4-1,TGCGCCAGCAGCCTTTCGCAGGGGTCGAACACCGGGGAGCTGTTTTTT,CASSLSQGSNTGELFF
TRBJ1-4,TRBD1,NA,TRBV28,TGTGCCAGCAGTTTAGACAGGGACCGATCGGATGAAAAACTGTTTTTT,CASSLDRDRSDEKLFF
TRBJ1-5,NA,few,TRBV2,TGTGCCAGCAGTGAAAGGGACACCTCGGGCAATCAGCCCCAGCATTTT,CASSERDTSGNQPQHF
TRBJ2-3,TRBD2,NA,TRBV5-4,TGTGCCAGCAGCAAGGGACTAGCGGGAGATTCAGATACGCAGTATTTT,CASSKGLAGDSDTQYF
TRBJ2-2,TRBD2,NA,TRBV4-3,TGCGCCAGCAGCCAAGATTTACTAGCGGCGAACACCGGGGAGCTGTTTTTT,CASSQDLLAANTGELFF
TRBJ2-1,TRBD2,NA,TRBV30,TGTGCCTGGAGTGTAGGGACTAGCCCCCCCTACAATGAGCAGTTCTTC,CAWSVGTSPPYNEQFF
TRBJ2-2,NA,NA,TRBV2,TGTGCCAACGGGTGGGGGAACACCGGGGAGCTGTTTTTT,CANGWGNTGELFF
TRBJ1-2,NA,NA,TRBV6-5,TGTGCCAGCAGTTACTCGGTAGGGGAACATGGCTACACCTTC,CASSYSVGEHGYTF
TRBJ2-2,NA,NA,TRBV19,TGTGCCAGTAGTATGTGGGACCCGAACACCGGGGAGCTGTTTTTT,CASSMWDPNTGELFF
TRBJ1-4,NA,NA,TRBV12-5,TGTGCTAGTGGCCTGGCCGGCCTAGGGCCAACTAATGAAAAACTGTTTTTT,CASGLAGLGPTNEKLFF
TRBJ2-1,TRBD1,NA,TRBV27,TGTGCCAGCAGTTTCCAAGACAGGGAGAGTGAGCAGTTCTTC,CASSFQDRESEQFF
TRBJ1-1,NA,NA,TRBV15,TGTGCCACCAGGAAGGGATCCGGCACTGAAGCTTTCTTT,CATRKGSGTEAFF
TRBJ2-3,NA,NA,TRBV4-1,TGCGCCAGCAGCCAATCGGCCCTAGATACGCAGTATTTT,CASSQSALDTQYF
TRBJ2-1,TRBD2,NA,TRBV11-3,TGTGCCAGCAGCTTAGATGGGCTAGCGGACAATGAGCAGTTCTTC,CASSLDGLADNEQFF
TRBJ1-1,TRBD1,NA,TRBV9,TGTGCCAGCAGCGCGACCGGGACAGGGGACACTGAAGCTTTCTTT,CASSATGTGDTEAFF
TRBJ2-7,NA,NA,TRBV4-3,TGCGCCAGCAGCCAAGCCTGGGACGGAACCTACGAGCAGTACTTC,CASSQAWDGTYEQYF
TRBJ2-1,TRBD2,NA,TRBV4-3,TGCGCCAGCAGCCAAGATACACCGGGACTAGCGGGAGAAGAAGGCAATGAGCAGTTCTTC,CASSQDTPGLAGEEGNEQFF